Below are 3 T cell receptor beta chains sequenced from a single sample in a study of CD8 T cells in Susac syndrome. Random hexamers were used to reverse transcribe an amount of about 0.5 to 1 ug RNA. TCRdb reprocessed the immunoSEQ multiplex PCR reads with MiXCR, giving one entry per CDR3 protein. The data hold around 170,000 distinct CDR3 sequences, with approximately 95% observed a single time. The sequenced sample was CD8+ T cells from PBMCs. These receptors were collected from a human donor with multiple sclerosis.

The chain recombines TRBV27 with TRBJ1-5; D not resolved. Germline CDR1 reads MNHEY; CDR2 reads SMNVEV (reference sequence). This CDR3 has 12 residues. Trimming shortened V by 3 bases and J by 5 bases, and 5 bases separated the two germline ends. In nucleotides, the CDR3 is TGTGCCAGCAGTTTCCCTCATCAGCCCCAGCATTTT. Translating it yields CASSFPHQPQHF.

This clonotype has just one count. V gene TRBV20-1 combines with J gene TRBJ2-1; the match to TRBD2 covers 11 bases. The CDR3 is made up of 19 amino acids. The V and J ends lost 0 bases and 4 bases, in that order; junction bases with no gene match: 14. From germline, CDR1 is DFQATT and CDR2 SNEGSKA (reference sequence). This chain's CDR3 is CSARDLLAGVEGRYNEQFF. The CDR3 DNA sequence: TGCAGTGCTAGAGACCTACTAGCGGGAGTTGAGGGTCGGTACAATGAGCAGTTCTTC.

The genes are TRBV6-6 and TRBJ2-7; either TRBD1 or TRBD2 may fit D (8 bases each). V was trimmed by 8 bases and J by 4 bases, leaving 18 bases between them. Germline CDR1 MNHNY, CDR2 SVGAGI (reference sequence). The CDR3 sequence is 14 residues long. The CDR3 sequence: CASGQGAGGYEQYF. CDR3 bases: TGTGCCAGCGGCCAGGGGGCGGGGGGTTACGAGCAGTACTTC.